Sequencing of this T cell receptor beta chain was carried out in a study of T cell changes during pregnancy in multiple sclerosis. This clone appeared a few times. The method was immunoSEQ multiplex PCR; TCRdb's version includes in-frame clones alone and lacks a portion of them. The repertoire consists of fewer than 40,000 clones, with about nine tenths occurring once and the leading ten covering 5.1%. The CDR3 has 15 amino acids. Germline assignment: CDR1 SGHRS and CDR2 YFSETQ. The ends were cut back, 0 bases at V and 0 bases at J, with 9 bases in the middle. This specimen consisted of CD8+ T cells from peripheral blood mononuclear cells, obtained in the first trimester of pregnancy. The genes are TRBV5-1 and TRBJ1-1; D ambiguous. This clonotype originated in a female donor with multiple sclerosis, enrolled in a pregnancy study. CDR3 in amino acids: CASSLDGGLNTEAFF. CDR3 DNA: TGCGCCAGCAGCTTGGACGGAGGATTGAACACTGAAGCTTTCTTT.